This T cell receptor beta chain was obtained from a study of blood T cell repertoires in COVID-19 (dated by TCRdb to between 2020 and 2021). For the wider study: Collaborator samples came from the United States, Italy and Spain and covered acute and convalescent phases of COVID-19. The prospective study material was composed of cDNA or gDNA derived from T cells, B-cell-depleted T cells, or PBMCs. Subjects who had been exposed to COVID-19, were actively infected with it, or had recovered from it provided the deeply sampled blood TCRbeta repertoires that made up the dataset. The repertoires were released in a freely available public database intended as a resource for research on the immune response to SARS-CoV-2. Samples were obtained from the ongoing ImmuneRACE study (first 160 participants) and from over a thousand subjects provided by 6 global collaborators. Nearly every sample came with metadata listing a de-identified subject ID, COVID-19 status, age in years and sex. Where available, HLA class I and class II types were obtained from metadata supplied by the sample provider rather than from assay-based typing. The research as a whole found: Clinical and demographic metadata were provided uncurated, with the amount varying by source and participant.

TCRbeta CDR3 regions were amplified from genomic DNA using the immunoSEQ Assay, a bias-controlled multiplex PCR. On the study's bioinformatics: Within the assay, amplification of reference gene primers was used to estimate how many nucleated cells each sample contained. To quantify the absolute abundance of each unique TCRbeta CDR3 rearrangement, sequence reads were collapsed and filtered. For each sample, productive Simpson clonality was calculated by taking the square root of Simpson's diversity index across productive rearrangements. This is the immuneACCESS table as TCRdb keeps it, with only in-frame sequences that have V and J called. A part of the clones is gone; compared with another copy, unresolved V genes explain less than half, and the rest is unexplained. V and J calls and clone size are copied from that table; D and trimming were computed from the DNA. This sample is represented by 110,000 to 150,000 clones; around four fifths of them were singletons. Roughly 6.4% of the sample is held by the ten biggest clonotypes.

Unmatched junction bases come to 8, with V trimmed by 6 bases and J by 4 bases. From the cysteine up to the phenylalanine, the CDR3 has a length of 15 residues. The only DNA kept is the CDR3, 45 bases in frame from the first base. Reading the germline V gene gives CDR1 SNHLY and CDR2 FYNNEI. This clone was observed a handful of times. Which antigen it targets is not known. Base quality data are lacking; no much larger clone is found one base away. Enrolling through a virtual design, the prospective study's participants ranged in age from about 18 to 100 years and lived across roughly 23 United States geographic areas. To assign participants to cohorts, the prospective study relied on clinical history that participants themselves reported in a screening survey and a study questionnaire. For ImmuneRACE Cohort 3, a participant was defined as recovered based on two consecutive negative NP/OP PCR tests, clearance by a healthcare professional, or resolution of symptoms. In the prospective study, whole blood, serum and a nasopharyngeal or oropharyngeal swab were collected from each participant by mobile phlebotomists. Prospective study participants could optionally give additional blood draws and questionnaires over an approximately 2-month period. Blood samples from the prospective study were shipped frozen or at room temperature prior to DNA extraction.

The rearranged segments are TRBV2 and TRBJ2-2; 7 middle bases align to TRBD1. The sequenced material came from PBMCs or T cells enriched from blood (not recorded which). The source is a woman in her thirties or forties who had recovered from COVID-19. The nucleotides are TGTGCCAGCAGGTTAGAGACAGGGAGCACCGGGGAGCTGTTTTTT. This sequence encodes CASRLETGSTGELFF.